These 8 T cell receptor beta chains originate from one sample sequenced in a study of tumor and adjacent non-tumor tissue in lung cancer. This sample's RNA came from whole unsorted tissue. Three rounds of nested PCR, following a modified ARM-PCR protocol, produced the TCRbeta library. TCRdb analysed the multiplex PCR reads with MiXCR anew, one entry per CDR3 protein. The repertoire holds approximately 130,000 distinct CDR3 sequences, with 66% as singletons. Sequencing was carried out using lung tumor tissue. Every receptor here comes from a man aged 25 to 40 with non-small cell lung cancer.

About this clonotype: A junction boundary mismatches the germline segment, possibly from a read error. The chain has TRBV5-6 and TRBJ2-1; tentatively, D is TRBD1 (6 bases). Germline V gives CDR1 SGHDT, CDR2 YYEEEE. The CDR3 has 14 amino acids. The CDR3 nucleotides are TGTGTCAGCAGCTTGTGGGGGCTCATCAATGAGCAGTTCTTC. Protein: CVSSLWGLINEQFF.

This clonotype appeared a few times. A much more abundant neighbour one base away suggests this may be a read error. The CDR3 sequence: CTSKPPGLASYNEQFF. CDR3 sequence (DNA): TGTACCAGCAAACCACCGGGACTAGCGAGTTACAATGAGCAGTTCTTC. This chain links TRBV6-2 or TRBV6-3 with TRBJ2-1, with TRBD2 identical over 10 bases. Germline CDR1 is MNHEY and CDR2 is SVGEGT. The CDR3 is 16 amino acids.

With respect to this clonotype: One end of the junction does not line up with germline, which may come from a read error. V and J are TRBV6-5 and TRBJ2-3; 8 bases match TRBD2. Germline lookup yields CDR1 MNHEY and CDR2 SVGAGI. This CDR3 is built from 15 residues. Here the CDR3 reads CVSRPRGGGTDTQYF. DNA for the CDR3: TGTGTCAGCAGACCCCGGGGGGGTGGCACAGATACGCAGTATTTT.

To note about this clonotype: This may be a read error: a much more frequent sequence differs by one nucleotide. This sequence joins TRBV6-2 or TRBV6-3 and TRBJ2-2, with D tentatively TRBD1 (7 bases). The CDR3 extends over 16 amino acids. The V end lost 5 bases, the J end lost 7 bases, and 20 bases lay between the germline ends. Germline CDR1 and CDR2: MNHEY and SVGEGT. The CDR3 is CASSRESEGAIGELFF. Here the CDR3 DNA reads TGTGCCAGCAGTCGGGAGAGCGAGGGGGCCATCGGGGAGCTGTTTTTT.

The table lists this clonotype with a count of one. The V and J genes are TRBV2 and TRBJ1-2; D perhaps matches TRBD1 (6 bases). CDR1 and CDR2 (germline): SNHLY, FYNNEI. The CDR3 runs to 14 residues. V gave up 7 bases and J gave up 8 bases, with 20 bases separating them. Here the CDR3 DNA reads TGTGCCAGCAATGGGGGCATAGACATGGACGGCTACACCTTC. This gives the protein CASNGGIDMDGYTF.

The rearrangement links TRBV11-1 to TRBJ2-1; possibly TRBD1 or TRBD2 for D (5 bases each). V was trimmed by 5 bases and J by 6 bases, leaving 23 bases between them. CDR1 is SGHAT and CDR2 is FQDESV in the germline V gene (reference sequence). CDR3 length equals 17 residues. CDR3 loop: CASSIGGDVAAPNEQFF. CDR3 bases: TGTGCCAGCAGCATCGGTGGGGACGTGGCGGCCCCCAATGAGCAGTTCTTC.

CDR3 in amino acids: CASRSSGTSDQETQYF. The CDR3, as DNA: TGTGCCAGCAGGTCATCCGGGACTAGCGACCAAGAGACCCAGTACTTC. This chain uses TRBV5-5 with TRBJ2-5; the match to TRBD2 covers 10 bases. The V gene end was trimmed by 5 bases and the J gene end by 0 bases; junction bases not matched to a gene: 7. The CDR3 is 16 residues long. Germline V gene data show CDR1 as SGHKS and CDR2 as YYEKEE (reference sequence).

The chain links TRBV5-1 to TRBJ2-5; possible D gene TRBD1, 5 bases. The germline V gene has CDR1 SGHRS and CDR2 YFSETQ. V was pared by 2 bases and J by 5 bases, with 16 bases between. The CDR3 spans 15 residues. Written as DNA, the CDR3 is TGCGCCAGCAGCTTTTGGCAGGGTATCTTGGAGACCCAGTACTTC. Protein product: CASSFWQGILETQYF.